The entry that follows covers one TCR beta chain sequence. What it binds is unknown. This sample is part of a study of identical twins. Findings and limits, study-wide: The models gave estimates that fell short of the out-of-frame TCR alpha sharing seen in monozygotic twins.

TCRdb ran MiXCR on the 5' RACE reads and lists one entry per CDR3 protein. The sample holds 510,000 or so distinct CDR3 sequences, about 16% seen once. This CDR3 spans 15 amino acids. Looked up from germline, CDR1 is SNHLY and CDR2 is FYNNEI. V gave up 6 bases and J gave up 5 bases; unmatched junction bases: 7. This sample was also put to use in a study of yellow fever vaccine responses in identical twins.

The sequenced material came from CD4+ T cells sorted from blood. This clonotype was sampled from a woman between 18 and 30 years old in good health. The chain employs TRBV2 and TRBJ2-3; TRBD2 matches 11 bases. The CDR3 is CASSVMGTSGDTQYF. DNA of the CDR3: TGTGCCAGCAGCGTAATGGGGACTAGCGGAGATACGCAGTATTTT.